This TCR beta chain was sequenced in a study of cytomegalovirus exposure and HLA in healthy donors. Across the study: Earlier work reported 100 million or so unique TCR beta sequences from 180 million or so T cells. Study-level findings and limits: Later analysis indicated greater clonal expansion among HLA-associated TCR beta chains than among equally common other chains.

Turning to this clone: Antigen unknown.

The CDR3 spans 15 residues. Germline assignment: CDR1 MNHEY and CDR2 SVGAGI. V was pared by 2 bases and J by 1 base, with 11 bases between. The PCR made use of 60 Vbeta and 13 Jbeta primers. Repertoires were generated with immunoSEQ multiplex PCR, while TCRdb's copy carries only in-frame clones and drops some. The data contain 200,000 to 250,000 clones, about 89% of them seen just once; the ten biggest clones take up about 1%. Each donor was healthy, and each was a bone marrow donor. What was sequenced was PBMCs. The chain recombines TRBV6-5 with TRBJ1-1, with D unresolved. The TCR originated in a woman younger than 35 in good health and CMV-seronegative. As DNA, the CDR3 is TGTGCCAGCAGTTACGACTTACGGCGGAACACTGAAGCTTTCTTT. Encoded protein: CASSYDLRRNTEAFF.